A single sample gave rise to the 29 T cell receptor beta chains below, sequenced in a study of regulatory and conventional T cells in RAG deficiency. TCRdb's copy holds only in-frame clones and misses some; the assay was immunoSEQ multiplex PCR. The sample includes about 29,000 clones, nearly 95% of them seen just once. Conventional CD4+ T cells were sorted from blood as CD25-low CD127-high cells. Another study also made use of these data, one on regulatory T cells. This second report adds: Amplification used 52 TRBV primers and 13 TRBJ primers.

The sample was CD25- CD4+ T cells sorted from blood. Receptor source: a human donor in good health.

The CDR3 DNA reads TGTGCCAGGGGAGGTGGGGGTTTGGGGGAGACCCAGTACTTC. Protein sequence: CARGGGGLGETQYF. V gene TRBV6-1 combines with J gene TRBJ2-5, with D possibly TRBD2 on 6 matching bases. CDR3 length equals 14 residues. Germline-derived CDR1 and CDR2 are MNHNS and SASEGT. V shed 9 bases and J shed 5 bases, with 19 bases lying between them.

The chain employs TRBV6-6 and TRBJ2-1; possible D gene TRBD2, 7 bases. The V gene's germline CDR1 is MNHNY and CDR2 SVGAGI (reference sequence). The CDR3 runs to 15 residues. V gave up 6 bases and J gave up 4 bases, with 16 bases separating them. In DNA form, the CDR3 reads TGTGCCAGCAGAACGGGGGGACAAGGGTACAATGAGCAGTTCTTC. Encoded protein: CASRTGGQGYNEQFF.

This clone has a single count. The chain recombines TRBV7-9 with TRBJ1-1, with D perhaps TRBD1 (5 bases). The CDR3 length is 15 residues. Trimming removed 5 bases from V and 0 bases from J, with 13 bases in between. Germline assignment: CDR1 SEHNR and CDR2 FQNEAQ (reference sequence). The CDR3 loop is CASSPFGGVNTEAFF. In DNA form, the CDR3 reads TGTGCCAGCAGCCCCTTTGGGGGGGTGAACACTGAAGCTTTCTTT.

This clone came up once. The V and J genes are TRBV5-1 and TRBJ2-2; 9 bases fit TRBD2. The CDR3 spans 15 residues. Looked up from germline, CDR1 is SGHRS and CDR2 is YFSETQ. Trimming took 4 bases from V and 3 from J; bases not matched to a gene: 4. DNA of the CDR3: TGCGCCAGCAGCGGGCTAGCGGGGCACACCGGGGAGCTGTTTTTT. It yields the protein CASSGLAGHTGELFF.

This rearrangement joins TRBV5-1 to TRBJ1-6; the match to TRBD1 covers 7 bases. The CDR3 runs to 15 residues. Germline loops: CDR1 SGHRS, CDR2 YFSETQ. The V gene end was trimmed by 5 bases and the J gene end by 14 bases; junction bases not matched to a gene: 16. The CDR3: CASRWGDSQNLALHF. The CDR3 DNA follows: TGCGCCAGCAGATGGGGGGACAGCCAAAACTTGGCCCTCCACTTT.

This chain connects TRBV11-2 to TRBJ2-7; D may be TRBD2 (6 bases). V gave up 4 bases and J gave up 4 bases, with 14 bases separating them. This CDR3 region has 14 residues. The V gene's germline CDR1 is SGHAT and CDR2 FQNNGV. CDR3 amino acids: CASSSVRDLYEQYF. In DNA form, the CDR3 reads TGTGCCAGCAGCTCGGTACGGGACTTATACGAGCAGTACTTC.

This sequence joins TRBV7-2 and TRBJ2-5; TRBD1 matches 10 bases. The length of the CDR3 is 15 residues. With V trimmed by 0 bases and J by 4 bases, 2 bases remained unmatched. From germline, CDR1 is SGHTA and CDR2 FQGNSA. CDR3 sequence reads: CASSLAGQGTETQYF. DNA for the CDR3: TGTGCCAGCAGCTTAGCGGGACAGGGGACAGAGACCCAGTACTTC. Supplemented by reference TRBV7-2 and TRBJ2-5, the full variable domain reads GAGVSQSPSNKVTEKGKDVELRCDPISGHTALYWYRQSLGQGLEFLIYFQGNSAPDKSGLPSDRFSAERTGGSVSTLTIQRTQQEDSAVYLCASSLAGQGTETQYFGPGTRLLVL.

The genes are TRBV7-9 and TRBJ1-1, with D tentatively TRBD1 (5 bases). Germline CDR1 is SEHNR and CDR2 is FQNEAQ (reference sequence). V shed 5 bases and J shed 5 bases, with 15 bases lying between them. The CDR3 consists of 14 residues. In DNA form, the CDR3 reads TGTGCCAGCAGCCCGACAGCTTTGGGGACTGAAGCTTTCTTT. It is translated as CASSPTALGTEAFF.

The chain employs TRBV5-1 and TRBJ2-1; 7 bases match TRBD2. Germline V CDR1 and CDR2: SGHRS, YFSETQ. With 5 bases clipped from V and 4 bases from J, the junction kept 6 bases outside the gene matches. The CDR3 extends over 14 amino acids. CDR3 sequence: CASSREALYNEQFF. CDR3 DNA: TGCGCCAGCAGTCGGGAGGCGCTATACAATGAGCAGTTCTTC.

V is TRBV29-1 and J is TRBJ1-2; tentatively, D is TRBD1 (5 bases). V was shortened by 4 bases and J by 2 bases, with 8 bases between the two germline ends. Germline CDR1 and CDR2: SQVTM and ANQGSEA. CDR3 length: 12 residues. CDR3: CSVAAGNYGYTF. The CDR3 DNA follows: TGCAGCGTTGCGGCAGGGAACTATGGCTACACCTTC.

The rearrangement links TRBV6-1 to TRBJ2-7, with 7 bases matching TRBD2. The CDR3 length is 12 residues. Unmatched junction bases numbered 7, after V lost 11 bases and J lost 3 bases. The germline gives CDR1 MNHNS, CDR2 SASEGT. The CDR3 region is CAGGRGLYEQYF. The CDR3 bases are TGTGCCGGTGGGAGGGGCCTCTACGAGCAGTACTTC.

The CDR3 is CASSFGGVGQETQYF. The CDR3 coding sequence is TGCGCCAGCAGCTTCGGCGGGGTGGGCCAAGAGACCCAGTACTTC. The genes are TRBV5-1 and TRBJ2-5, with a weak D call TRBD2 (6 bases). There are 15 residues in the CDR3. Germline values: CDR1 SGHRS, CDR2 YFSETQ. Between the trimmed V and J ends, which lost 2 bases and 1 base, there was a span of 12 bases.

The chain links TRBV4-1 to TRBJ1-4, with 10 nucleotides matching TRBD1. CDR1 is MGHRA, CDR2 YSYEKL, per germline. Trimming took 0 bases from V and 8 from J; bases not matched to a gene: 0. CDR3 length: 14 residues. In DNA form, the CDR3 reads TGCGCCAGCAGCCAAGAGGACAGGGGGGAAAAACTGTTTTTT. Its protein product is CASSQEDRGEKLFF.

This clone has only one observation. The CDR3 DNA reads as TGTGCCAGCTCACCCCTCCCCGGGACTAGCGGGCCCCCTTTGAAAGAGACCCAGTACTTC. Translated, it gives CASSPLPGTSGPPLKETQYF. The chain is built from TRBV18 and TRBJ2-5; TRBD2 agrees at 12 bases. Looked up from germline, CDR1 is KGHSH and CDR2 is LQKENI. Trimming removed 3 bases from V and 3 bases from J; junction bases left unmatched: 17. The CDR3 sequence is 20 residues long.

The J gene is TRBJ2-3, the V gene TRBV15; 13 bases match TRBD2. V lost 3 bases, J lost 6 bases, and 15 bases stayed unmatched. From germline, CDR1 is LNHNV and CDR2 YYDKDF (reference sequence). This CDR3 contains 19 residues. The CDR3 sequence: CATSREGGRLAGGKDTQYF. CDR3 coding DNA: TGTGCCACCAGCAGGGAGGGGGGCCGACTAGCGGGGGGTAAGGATACGCAGTATTTT.

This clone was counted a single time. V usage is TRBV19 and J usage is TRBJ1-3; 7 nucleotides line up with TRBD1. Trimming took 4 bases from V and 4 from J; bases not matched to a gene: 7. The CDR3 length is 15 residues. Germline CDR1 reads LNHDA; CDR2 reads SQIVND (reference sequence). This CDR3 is CASSTPGTVGNTIYF. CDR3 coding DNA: TGTGCCAGTAGTACCCCCGGGACAGTCGGAAACACCATATATTTT.

CDR3 amino acids: CASSLSQANTEAFF. CDR3 in DNA: TGTGCCAGCAGTTTGTCTCAGGCGAACACTGAAGCTTTCTTT. This chain links TRBV28 with TRBJ1-1, with D uncertain. This CDR3 is built from 14 residues. The V gene's germline CDR1 is MDHEN and CDR2 SYDVKM. The V end lost 3 bases, the J end lost 1 base, and 9 bases lay between the germline ends.

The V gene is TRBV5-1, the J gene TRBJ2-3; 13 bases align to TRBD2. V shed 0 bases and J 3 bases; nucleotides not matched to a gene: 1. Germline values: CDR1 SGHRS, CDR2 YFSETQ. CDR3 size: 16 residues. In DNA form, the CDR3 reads TGCGCCAGCAGCTTGGCGGGACTAGCGGGGACAGATACGCAGTATTTT. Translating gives CASSLAGLAGTDTQYF.

CDR3 DNA: TGCGCCAGCAGCCAATCCTCCTACAATGAGCAGTTCTTC. Translated: CASSQSSYNEQFF. The chain combines TRBV5-1 with TRBJ2-1; no clear D. V was shortened by 4 bases and J by 0 bases, with 5 bases between the two germline ends. The CDR3 is 13 amino acids. Germline values: CDR1 SGHRS, CDR2 YFSETQ.

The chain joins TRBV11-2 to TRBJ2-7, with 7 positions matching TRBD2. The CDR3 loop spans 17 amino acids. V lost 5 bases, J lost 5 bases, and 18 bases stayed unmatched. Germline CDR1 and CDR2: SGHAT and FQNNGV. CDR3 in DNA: TGTGCCAGCAGCCGTTCCTTCGACCTTCGGGGGGTGAACGAGCAGTACTTC. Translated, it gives CASSRSFDLRGVNEQYF.

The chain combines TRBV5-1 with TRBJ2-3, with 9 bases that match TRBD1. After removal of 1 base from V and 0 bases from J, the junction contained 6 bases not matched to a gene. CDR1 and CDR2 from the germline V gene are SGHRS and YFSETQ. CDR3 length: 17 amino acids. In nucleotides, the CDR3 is TGCGCCAGCAGCTTGTACCCCGGGACAGGGAGCACAGATACGCAGTATTTT. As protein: CASSLYPGTGSTDTQYF.

Here the CDR3 DNA reads TGTGCCAGCAGCTTGGGACAGGGGACTTACAATGAGCAGTTCTTC. It translates to CASSLGQGTYNEQFF. This rearrangement joins TRBV5-5 to TRBJ2-1; 8 positions agree with TRBD1. Looked up from germline, CDR1 is SGHKS and CDR2 is YYEKEE (reference sequence). V lost 0 bases, J lost 4 bases, and 3 bases stayed unmatched. This CDR3 contains 15 residues.

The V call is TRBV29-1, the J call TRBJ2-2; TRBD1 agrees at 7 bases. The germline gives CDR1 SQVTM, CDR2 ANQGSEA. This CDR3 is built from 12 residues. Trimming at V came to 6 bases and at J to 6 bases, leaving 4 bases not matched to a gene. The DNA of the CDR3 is TGCAGCGTCACAGGGGTCGCCGGGGAGCTGTTTTTT. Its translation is CSVTGVAGELFF.

CDR3 loop: CASSPGGGMNTEAFF. The DNA of the CDR3 is TGTGCCAGCAGCCCAGGCGGGGGCATGAACACTGAAGCTTTCTTT. J is TRBJ1-1 and V is TRBV7-3; the D gene is possibly TRBD1 (6 bases). Germline values: CDR1 SGHTA, CDR2 FQGTGA. Trimming left V 5 bases short and J 0 bases short, with 13 bases between. The CDR3 is 15 amino acids.

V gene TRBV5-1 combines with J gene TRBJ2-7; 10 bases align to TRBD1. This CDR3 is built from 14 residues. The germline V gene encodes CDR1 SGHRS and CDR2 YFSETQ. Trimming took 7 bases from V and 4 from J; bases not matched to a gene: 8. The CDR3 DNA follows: TGCGCCAGCTCAAACTCGGGACAGGGGTACGAGCAGTACTTC. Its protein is CASSNSGQGYEQYF.

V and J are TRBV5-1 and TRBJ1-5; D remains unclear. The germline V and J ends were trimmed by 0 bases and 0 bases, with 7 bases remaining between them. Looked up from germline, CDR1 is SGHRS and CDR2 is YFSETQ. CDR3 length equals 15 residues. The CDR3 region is CASSLDPGSNQPQHF. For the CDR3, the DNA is TGCGCCAGCAGCTTGGATCCAGGTAGCAATCAGCCCCAGCATTTT.

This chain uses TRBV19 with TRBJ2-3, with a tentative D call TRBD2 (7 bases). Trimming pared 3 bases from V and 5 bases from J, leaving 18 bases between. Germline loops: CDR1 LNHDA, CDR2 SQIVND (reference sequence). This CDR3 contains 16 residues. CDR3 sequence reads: CASSITGGGWEDTQYF. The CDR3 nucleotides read TGTGCCAGTAGTATTACGGGCGGGGGCTGGGAAGATACGCAGTATTTT.

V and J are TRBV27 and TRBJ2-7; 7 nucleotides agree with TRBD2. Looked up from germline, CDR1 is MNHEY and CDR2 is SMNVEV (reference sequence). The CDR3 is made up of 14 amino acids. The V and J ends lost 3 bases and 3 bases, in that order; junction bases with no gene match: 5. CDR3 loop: CASSLGGRLYEQYF. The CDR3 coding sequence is TGTGCCAGCAGTTTGGGGGGGAGGCTCTACGAGCAGTACTTC.

The CDR3 region has the DNA TGCGCCAGCAGGGCAGGGGGCCGGGAGCTGTTTTTT. Amino acid sequence: CASRAGGRELFF. V gene TRBV5-1 combines with J gene TRBJ2-2; 8 bases align to TRBD1. This CDR3 region has 12 residues. The V gene's germline CDR1 is SGHRS and CDR2 YFSETQ. V shed 5 bases, J shed 9 bases, and the junction held 3 bases outside the gene matches.